The TCR beta chain under discussion was sequenced for a study of OX40 agonist ivuxolimab in advanced cancers. Overall study context: In this cohort, patients received ivuxolimab, an agonistic anti-OX40 (CD134) antibody. Cancers in dose escalation were hepatocellular, melanoma, renal cell and head and neck.

With respect to this clone: Its antigen remains unidentified.

Study-level points and caveats: In the 0.1-3.0 mg/kg groups, partial responders showed among the lowest expansion. Doses of 0.1 to 3.0 mg/kg were accompanied by clonal expansion of CD4+ and CD8+ blood T cells by week 6.

Trimming pared 1 base from V and 9 bases from J, leaving 7 bases between. The CDR3 runs to 12 residues. Germline V gene sequence: CDR1 MNHEY, CDR2 SVGAGI. Libraries were prepared by immunoSEQ multiplex PCR; TCRdb keeps only in-frame clonotypes and omits some of them. The sample has over 55,000 clones, 75% to 90% seen once. This TCR was sampled from an adult with an advanced solid tumor such as melanoma, head and neck, liver or kidney cancer. The sample consisted of CD4+ or CD8+ T cells sorted from blood, taken in a trial of the OX40 agonist ivuxolimab. The chain links TRBV6-5 to TRBJ2-1; either TRBD1 or TRBD2 may supply D (5 bases each). In DNA, the CDR3 is TGTGCCAGCAGTTACTTGAGGGGTGAGCAGTTCTTC. It is translated as CASSYLRGEQFF.